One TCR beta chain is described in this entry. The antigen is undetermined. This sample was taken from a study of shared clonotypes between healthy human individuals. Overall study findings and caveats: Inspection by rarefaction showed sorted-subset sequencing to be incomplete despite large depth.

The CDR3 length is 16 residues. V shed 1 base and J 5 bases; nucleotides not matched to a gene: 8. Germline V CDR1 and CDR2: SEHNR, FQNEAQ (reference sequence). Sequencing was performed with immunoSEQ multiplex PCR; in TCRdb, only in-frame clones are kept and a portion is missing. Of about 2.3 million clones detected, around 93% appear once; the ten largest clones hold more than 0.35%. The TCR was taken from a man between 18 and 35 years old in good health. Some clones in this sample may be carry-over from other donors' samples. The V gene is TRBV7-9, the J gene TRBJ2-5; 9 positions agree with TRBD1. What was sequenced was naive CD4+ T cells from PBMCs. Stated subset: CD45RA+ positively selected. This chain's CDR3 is CASSLGDRVAGETQYF. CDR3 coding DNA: TGTGCCAGCAGCTTAGGGGACAGGGTGGCTGGGGAGACCCAGTACTTC. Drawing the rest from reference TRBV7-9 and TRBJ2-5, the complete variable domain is DTGVSQNPRHKITKRGQNVTFRCDPISEHNRLYWYRQTLGQGPEFLTYFQNEAQLEKSRLLSDRFSAERPKGSFSTLEIQRTEQGDSAMYLCASSLGDRVAGETQYFGPGTRLLVL.